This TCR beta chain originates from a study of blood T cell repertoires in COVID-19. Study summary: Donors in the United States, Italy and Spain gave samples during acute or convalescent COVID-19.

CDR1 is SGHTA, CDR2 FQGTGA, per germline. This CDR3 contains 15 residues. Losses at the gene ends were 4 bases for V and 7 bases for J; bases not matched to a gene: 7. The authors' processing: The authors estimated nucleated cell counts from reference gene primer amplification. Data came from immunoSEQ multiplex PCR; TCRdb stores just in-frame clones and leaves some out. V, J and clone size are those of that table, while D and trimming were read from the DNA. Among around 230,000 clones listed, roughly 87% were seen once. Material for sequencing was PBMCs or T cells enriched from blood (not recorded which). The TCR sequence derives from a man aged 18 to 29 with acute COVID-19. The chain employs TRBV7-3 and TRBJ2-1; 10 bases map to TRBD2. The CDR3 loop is CASSSSGSIENEQFF. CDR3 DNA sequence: TGTGCCAGCAGCTCTAGCGGGAGTATTGAAAATGAGCAGTTCTTC.